This is a list of T cell receptor beta chains from one sample in a study of regulatory T cells in long-lasting Graves disease. TCRdb used MiXCR to reprocess the multiplex PCR reads, holding one entry per CDR3 protein. Of hundreds of thousands of distinct CDR3 sequences listed, roughly 15% are singletons. The data were also submitted as part of a second study, on T cells in Graves' hyperthyroidism and ophthalmopathy.

Sample: peripheral blood mononuclear cells (PBMCs), taken at new diagnosis, from a patient treated with antithyroid drugs. The receptor set was obtained from a woman under 40 with Graves disease. Both conserved end residues are part of each CDR3. D genes are given only for firm matches. Clone size is stated in some rows and not others, as once, few, many or a class when expanded.

j_gene | abundance | d_gene | v_gene | CDR3nt | CDR3aa
TRBJ2-1 | - | TRBD2 | TRBV5-8 | TGTGCCAATAGCGGGAGAGGCAGATCCTACAATGAGCAGTTCTTC | CANSGRGRSYNEQFF
TRBJ2-7 | few | TRBD1 | TRBV6-2/TRBV6-3 | TGTGCCAGCAGTAAAACGACAGGGGGCTACGAGCAGTACTTC | CASSKTTGGYEQYF
TRBJ1-4 | - | TRBD1 | TRBV9 | TGTGCCAGCAGCCTAGAGGGGACAGGGGGCGTTGAAAAACCGTTTTTT | CASSLEGTGGVEKPFF
TRBJ2-1 | - | TRBD1 | TRBV12-3/TRBV12-4 | TGTGCCAGCAGCCGTGGACAGGCCTACAATGAGCAGTTCTTC | CASSRGQAYNEQFF
TRBJ2-6 | few | - | TRBV2 | TGTGCCAGCATTTCTCGGTCGGGGGCCAACGTCCTGACTTTC | CASISRSGANVLTF
TRBJ1-6 | many | - | TRBV2 | TGTGCCAGCAGGGGCTATAATTCACCCCTCCACTTT | CASRGYNSPLHF
TRBJ1-2 | many | - | TRBV28 | TGTGCCAGCAGTTTAATGGGTAGGGGCTACACCTTC | CASSLMGRGYTF
TRBJ1-4 | many | - | TRBV7-9 | TGTGCCAGCAGCCTCGCGGGGCTTCGAGATGAAAAACTGTTTTTT | CASSLAGLRDEKLFF
TRBJ1-2 | many | - | TRBV2 | TGTGCCAGCAGTGAAATTACTAACTATGGCTACACCTTC | CASSEITNYGYTF
TRBJ1-5 | many | - | TRBV7-2 | TGTGCCAGCAGCAAAACCGCGGGGGCAGGCAATCAGCCCCAGCATTTT | CASSKTAGAGNQPQHF
TRBJ1-1 | many | - | TRBV14 | TGTGCCAGCAGCCAAGAAAGGTTTCGCGAAGCTTTCTTT | CASSQERFREAFF
TRBJ1-3 | few | - | TRBV29-1 | TGCAGCGTTGAAGATCAGGGACAACTCTCTGGAAACACCATATATTTT | CSVEDQGQLSGNTIYF
TRBJ2-2 | - | TRBD2 | TRBV3-1 | TGTGCCAGCAGCCAAGGTCTAGCGGGAGTCGGCGGGGAGCTGTTTTTT | CASSQGLAGVGGELFF
TRBJ1-4 | few | - | TRBV25-1 | TGTGCCAGCAGTGAAGGAGCAGTTAATGAAAAACTGTTTTTT | CASSEGAVNEKLFF
TRBJ2-4 | - | - | TRBV6-1 | TGTGCCAGCAGTGAAGGGCAGGGAAACCCCAAAAACATTCAGTACTTC | CASSEGQGNPKNIQYF
TRBJ1-6 | few | - | TRBV12-3/TRBV12-4 | TGTGCCAGCAGCTTACGTGAGAGTGGATATAATTCACCCCTCCACTTT | CASSLRESGYNSPLHF
TRBJ1-1 | - | - | TRBV28 | TGTGCCAGCACCTATCAAGGAGGCACTGAAGCTTTCTTT | CASTYQGGTEAFF
TRBJ1-2 | many | TRBD1 | TRBV15 | TGTGCCACCCGGGATGAACACTTGACAGGGCGGCTGTATGGCTACACCTTC | CATRDEHLTGRLYGYTF
TRBJ2-7 | few | TRBD2 | TRBV4-1 | TGCGCCAGCAGCCGAGCCCCGGGACTAGCCTACGAGCAGTACTTC | CASSRAPGLAYEQYF
TRBJ2-7 | many | - | TRBV27 | TGTGCCACAGCTGTCAGCGCCCGCTTC | CATAVSARF
TRBJ1-1 | - | - | TRBV28 | TGTGCCAGCAGCCAAGTTACAGAGGCAACTGAAGCTTTCTTT | CASSQVTEATEAFF
TRBJ2-7 | - | - | TRBV25-1 | TGTGCCAGCAGTTTCGTCGCGACTGGCGAGCAGTACTTC | CASSFVATGEQYF
TRBJ1-6 | - | - | TRBV4-2 | TGTGCCAGCAGCCAAGATCAGAGCCGTGGGCCCTATAATTCACCCCTCCACTTT | CASSQDQSRGPYNSPLHF
TRBJ2-3 | many | - | TRBV12-3/TRBV12-4 | TGTGCCAGCAATGCGGACTTCGTGAGCACAGATACGCAGTATTTT | CASNADFVSTDTQYF
TRBJ2-7 | few | - | TRBV4-1 | TGCGCCAGCAGCCAAGTATTGGTCTCCTACGAGCAGTACTTC | CASSQVLVSYEQYF
TRBJ2-3 | few | TRBD2 | TRBV4-1 | TGCGCCAGCAGCCAAGGAGCTAGCGGGGGATACACAGATACGCAGTATTTT | CASSQGASGGYTDTQYF
TRBJ1-5 | few | - | TRBV20-1 | TGCAGTGCTAGAGATAGGTCGCCTCGGGCGGGTCAGCCCCAGCATTTT | CSARDRSPRAGQPQHF
TRBJ1-5 | few | - | TRBV5-1 | TGCGCCAGCAGCGTGGACAGTCTCAATCAGCCCCAGCATTTT | CASSVDSLNQPQHF
TRBJ2-6 | many | - | TRBV6-1 | TGTGCCAGCACCGAAGTTCGTTGGGGTACTGGGGCCAACGTCCTGACTTTC | CASTEVRWGTGANVLTF
TRBJ1-2 | few | - | TRBV7-9 | TGTGCCAGCAGCCGCGAGGATAAGTATCGTGGCTACACCTTC | CASSREDKYRGYTF
TRBJ1-5 | - | TRBD1 | TRBV6-1 | TGTGCCAGCAGCGGGGACAGGGTTAATAGGTATTTT | CASSGDRVNRYF
TRBJ1-6 | few | - | TRBV5-1 | TGCGCCAGCAGCTTTGGTCAGGGACGAGATTCACCCCTCCACTTT | CASSFGQGRDSPLHF
TRBJ1-1 | many | TRBD1 | TRBV7-8 | TGTGCCAGCAGCTTAGAGACAGGGACTGAAGCTTTCTTT | CASSLETGTEAFF
TRBJ1-6 | - | - | TRBV7-2 | TGTGCCAGCAGCGGCAGGGGTTCACCCCTCCACTTT | CASSGRGSPLHF
TRBJ2-3 | many | - | TRBV7-3 | TGTGCCAGCAGCTTAAAAGGGGATACGCAGTATTTT | CASSLKGDTQYF
TRBJ2-5 | few | - | TRBV7-3 | TGTGCCACCGAAGGGTATGAGACCCAGTACTTC | CATEGYETQYF
TRBJ2-2 | many | - | TRBV18 | TGTGCCAGCTCACCTCTGAACACCGGGGAGCTGTTTTTT | CASSPLNTGELFF